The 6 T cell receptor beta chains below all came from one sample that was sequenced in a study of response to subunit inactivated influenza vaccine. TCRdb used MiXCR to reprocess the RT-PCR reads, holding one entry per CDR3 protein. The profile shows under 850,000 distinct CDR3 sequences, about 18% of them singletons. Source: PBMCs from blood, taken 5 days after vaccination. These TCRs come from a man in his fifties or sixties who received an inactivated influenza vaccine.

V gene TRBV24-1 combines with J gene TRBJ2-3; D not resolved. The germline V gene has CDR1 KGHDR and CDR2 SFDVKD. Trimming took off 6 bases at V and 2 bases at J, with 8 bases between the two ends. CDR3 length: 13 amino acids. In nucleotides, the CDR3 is TGTGCCACCAGTTCATGGGACACAGATACGCAGTATTTT. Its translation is CATSSWDTDTQYF.

The CDR3: CASSSTGWSQETQYF. The CDR3 DNA follows: TGTGCCAGCAGCTCGACAGGGTGGAGTCAAGAGACCCAGTACTTC. V is TRBV11-2 and J is TRBJ2-5; the match to TRBD1 covers 7 bases. The CDR3 has 15 amino acids. Germline trimming cut 4 bases from V and 2 bases from J; bases unmatched to any gene: 7. Germline V lookup: CDR1 SGHAT, CDR2 FQNNGV.

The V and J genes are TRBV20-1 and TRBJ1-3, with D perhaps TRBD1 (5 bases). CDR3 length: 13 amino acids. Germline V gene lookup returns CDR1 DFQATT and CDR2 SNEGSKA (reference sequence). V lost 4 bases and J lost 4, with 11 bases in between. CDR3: CSATGFAGNTIYF. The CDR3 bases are TGCAGTGCTACAGGGTTTGCAGGAAACACCATATATTTT.

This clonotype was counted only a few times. The CDR3 nucleotides are TGTGCCAGCAGCGTAGGGGGCGGGAGTTTTTCCACCGGGGAGCTGTTTTTT. Its translation is CASSVGGGSFSTGELFF. The chain combines TRBV9 with TRBJ2-2; 7 nucleotides match TRBD2. CDR3 length equals 17 residues. V was pared by 0 bases and J by 4 bases, with 9 bases of the junction left unmatched. The germline V gene encodes CDR1 SGDLS and CDR2 YYNGEE.

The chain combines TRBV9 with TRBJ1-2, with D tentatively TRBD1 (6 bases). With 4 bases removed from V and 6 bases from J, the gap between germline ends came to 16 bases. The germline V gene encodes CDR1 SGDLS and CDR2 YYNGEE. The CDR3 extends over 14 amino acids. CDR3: CASSPLDRGHGYTF. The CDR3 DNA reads TGTGCCAGCAGCCCGTTGGACAGAGGCCATGGCTACACCTTC.

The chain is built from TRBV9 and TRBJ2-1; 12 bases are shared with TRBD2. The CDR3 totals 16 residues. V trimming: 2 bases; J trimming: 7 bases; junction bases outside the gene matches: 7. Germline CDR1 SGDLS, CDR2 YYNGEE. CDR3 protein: CASSVSSGGALNEQFF. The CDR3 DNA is TGTGCCAGCAGCGTGTCTAGCGGGGGGGCCTTGAATGAGCAGTTCTTC.